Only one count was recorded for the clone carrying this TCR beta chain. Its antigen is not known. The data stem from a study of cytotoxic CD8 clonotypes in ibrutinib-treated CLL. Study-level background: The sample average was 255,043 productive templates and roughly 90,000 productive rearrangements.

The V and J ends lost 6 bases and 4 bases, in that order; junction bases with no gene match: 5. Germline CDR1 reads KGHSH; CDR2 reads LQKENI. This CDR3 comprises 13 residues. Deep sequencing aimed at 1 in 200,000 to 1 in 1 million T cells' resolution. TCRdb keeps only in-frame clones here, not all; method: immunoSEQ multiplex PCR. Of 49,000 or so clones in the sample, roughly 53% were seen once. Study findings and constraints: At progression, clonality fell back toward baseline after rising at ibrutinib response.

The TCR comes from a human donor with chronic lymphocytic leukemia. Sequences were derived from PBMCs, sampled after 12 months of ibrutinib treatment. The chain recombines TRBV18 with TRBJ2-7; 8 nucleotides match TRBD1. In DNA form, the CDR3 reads TGTGCCAGCTCCGAGGACAGGGAATACGAGCAGTACTTC. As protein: CASSEDREYEQYF. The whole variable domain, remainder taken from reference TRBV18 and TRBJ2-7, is NAGVMQNPRHLVRRRGQEARLRCSPMKGHSHVYWYRQLPEEGLKFMVYLQKENIIDESGMPKERFSAEFPKEGPSILRIQQVVRGDSAAYFCASSEDREYEQYFGPGTRLTVT.